The 24 T cell receptor beta chains presented below share a single source sample, sequenced in a study of cytomegalovirus exposure and HLA in healthy donors. PCR was performed using 60 Vbeta and 13 Jbeta primers. Profiling relied on immunoSEQ multiplex PCR, and the TCRdb table lists in-frame clones only, not all of them. Among 150,000 to 200,000 clones listed, 65% to 70% were seen once. Sequencing was performed on PBMCs. The receptors originated from a man aged 25 to 45 in good health and CMV-seropositive.

This rearrangement joins TRBV10-3 to TRBJ2-7; TRBD2 might be the D (6 bases). V was shortened by 4 bases and J by 4 bases, with 8 bases between the two germline ends. The CDR3 runs to 12 residues. Germline-derived CDR1 and CDR2 are ENHRY and SYGVKD. The CDR3 loop reads CAISGRVYEQYF. For the CDR3, the DNA is TGTGCCATCAGTGGGAGGGTATACGAGCAGTACTTC.

This sequence joins TRBV18 and TRBJ1-1; D is uncertain. The V and J ends lost 3 bases and 5 bases respectively, with 16 bases between them. The CDR3 contains 15 residues. Germline V CDR1 and CDR2: KGHSH, LQKENI. CDR3 in amino acids: CASSPRAPLETEAFF. The CDR3 DNA follows: TGTGCCAGCTCACCGCGGGCCCCCCTAGAAACTGAAGCTTTCTTT.

The table lists this clone with a few counts. V gene TRBV18 combines with J gene TRBJ1-4; D unresolved. The CDR3 contains 14 residues. Trimming left V 1 base short and J 12 bases short, with 15 bases between. Looked up from germline, CDR1 is KGHSH and CDR2 is LQKENI. CDR3 coding DNA: TGTGCCAGCTCACCACAGGAGGGTGCCAAGGAACTGTTTTTT. Its translation: CASSPQEGAKELFF.

This clone came up a few times. The chain carries TRBV9 and TRBJ1-1; 7 nucleotides match TRBD1. The CDR3 is made up of 16 amino acids. Germline V gene data show CDR1 as SGDLS and CDR2 as YYNGEE. Germline trimming cut 3 bases from V and 0 bases from J; bases unmatched to any gene: 8. CDR3 DNA: TGTGCCAGCAGCGCTGGGGGACAGAGGATGAACACTGAAGCTTTCTTT. Encoded protein: CASSAGGQRMNTEAFF.

CDR3 sequence (DNA): TGTGCCTGTGAGGGAGGCGGGGGGGGAGAGACCCAGTACTTC. It specifies CACEGGGGGETQYF. The chain links TRBV30 to TRBJ2-5; 9 bases are shared with TRBD2. Germline V CDR1 and CDR2: GTSNPN, SVGIG (reference sequence). V gave up 6 bases and J gave up 4 bases; unmatched junction bases: 9. The CDR3 consists of 14 residues.

The CDR3 region has the DNA TGCGCCAGCAGCTTGGAACAGGGTAGTGTGCAGTTCTTC. This translates into CASSLEQGSVQFF. The chain combines TRBV5-1 with TRBJ2-1, with D possibly matching TRBD1 (6 bases). The germline gives CDR1 SGHRS, CDR2 YFSETQ. CDR3 size: 13 residues. Trimming removed 0 bases at V and 12 bases at J, with 13 bases between.

The chain links TRBV28 to TRBJ1-1; no clear D. V lost 4 bases and J 8 bases, leaving 20 bases between the germline ends. The CDR3 length is 15 residues. Per the germline V gene, CDR1 is MDHEN and CDR2 is SYDVKM. In nucleotides, the CDR3 is TGTGCCAGCAGTTCGCCGGGAGCCATTTCGAACGAAGCTTTCTTT. As protein: CASSSPGAISNEAFF.

CDR3 protein: CSVTWGRWTYEQYF. The CDR3 coding sequence is TGCAGCGTTACCTGGGGCCGGTGGACCTACGAGCAGTACTTC. The chain links TRBV29-1 to TRBJ2-7; D is perhaps TRBD1 (5 bases). Between the trimmed V and J ends, which lost 5 bases and 2 bases, there was a span of 16 bases. This CDR3 comprises 14 residues. Per the germline V gene, CDR1 is SQVTM and CDR2 is ANQGSEA.

This clone was picked up a small number of times. The chain employs TRBV11-2 and TRBJ2-5; D is possibly TRBD1 (6 bases). CDR3 length: 17 residues. Germline lookup yields CDR1 SGHAT and CDR2 FQNNGV. Trimming stripped 4 bases from V and 4 bases from J, with 22 bases between. In nucleotides, the CDR3 is TGTGCCAGCAGCTCCGGTGGGGGCGCCCAGAGATCAGAGACCCAGTACTTC. This translates into CASSSGGGAQRSETQYF. Full variable domain (missing parts from reference TRBV11-2 and TRBJ2-5): EAGVAQSPRYKIIEKRQSVAFWCNPISGHATLYWYQQILGQGPKLLIQFQNNGVVDDSQLPKDRFSAERLKGVDSTLKIQPAKLEDSAVYLCASSSGGGAQRSETQYFGPGTRLLVL.

V and J are TRBV30 and TRBJ2-2; TRBD2 matches 7 bases. The CDR3 is made up of 14 amino acids. Germline V CDR1 and CDR2: GTSNPN, SVGIG (reference sequence). DNA for the CDR3: TGTGCTCACCGACTAGCATCGAACACCGGGGAGCTGTTTTTT. Translating gives CAHRLASNTGELFF.

J is TRBJ1-4 and V is TRBV9, with 10 bases identical to TRBD1. The trim removed 2 bases at V and 5 bases at J, leaving 6 bases unmatched. The CDR3 is 16 amino acids. The germline V gene has CDR1 SGDLS and CDR2 YYNGEE. The CDR3 protein is CASSVSPGQGNEKLFF. The CDR3 DNA reads as TGTGCCAGCAGCGTCTCACCGGGACAGGGGAATGAAAAACTGTTTTTT.

This chain uses TRBV5-1 with TRBJ2-7, with D uncertain. The CDR3 consists of 14 residues. V lost 4 bases and J 5 bases, leaving 16 bases between the germline ends. In germline, CDR1 is SGHRS, CDR2 YFSETQ. The CDR3 loop reads CASSVQITSDEQYF. The CDR3 DNA reads as TGCGCCAGCAGCGTACAAATAACGTCCGACGAGCAGTACTTC.

The CDR3 protein is CSAGGGVLTEQFF. In nucleotides, the CDR3 is TGCAGCGCCGGCGGCGGGGTGTTGACTGAGCAGTTCTTC. The chain recombines TRBV29-1 with TRBJ2-1, with D possibly TRBD2 on 6 matching bases. This CDR3 comprises 13 residues. Trimming left V 7 bases short and J 9 bases short, with 19 bases between. CDR1 is SQVTM, CDR2 ANQGSEA, per germline.

The chain joins TRBV28 to TRBJ2-3; 8 nucleotides line up with TRBD2. The CDR3 is 16 amino acids. Germline assignment: CDR1 MDHEN and CDR2 SYDVKM. J was trimmed by 5 bases and V by 6 bases; bases with no gene match: 13. The CDR3 protein is CASSPSGFSLGDTQYF. The CDR3 DNA reads as TGTGCCAGCAGCCCTAGCGGGTTCTCCCTAGGAGATACGCAGTATTTT.

The sample holds one count of this clone. The chain links TRBV12-5 to TRBJ1-1, with 8 positions matching TRBD1. This CDR3 spans 13 amino acids. The trim removed 5 bases at V and 4 bases at J, leaving 3 bases unmatched. Germline V CDR1 and CDR2: LGHNT, FRNRAP. The CDR3 is CASGATGGTEAFF. The CDR3 DNA follows: TGTGCTAGTGGTGCTACAGGGGGCACTGAAGCTTTCTTT.

The rearrangement links TRBV7-3 to TRBJ2-1, with TRBD2 identical over 7 bases. This CDR3 has 16 residues. Trimming took 2 bases from V and 3 from J; bases not matched to a gene: 7. Germline CDR1 reads SGHTA; CDR2 reads FQGTGA. The CDR3 spells CASSLGLADYYNEQFF. The CDR3 DNA reads TGTGCCAGCAGCTTAGGGCTAGCGGATTACTACAATGAGCAGTTCTTC. Supplemented by reference TRBV7-3 and TRBJ2-1, the full variable domain reads GAGVSQTPSNKVTEKGKYVELRCDPISGHTALYWYRQSLGQGPEFLIYFQGTGAADDSGLPNDRFFAVRPEGSVSTLKIQRTERGDSAVYLCASSLGLADYYNEQFFGPGTRLTVL.

The CDR3, as DNA: TGTGCCAGTAGTATCTTAGTACAGACGAACAATCAGCCCCAGCATTTT. Its translation is CASSILVQTNNQPQHF. The rearrangement joins TRBV19 to TRBJ1-5; no firm D call. Germline assignment: CDR1 LNHDA and CDR2 SQIVND (reference sequence). Trimming left V 3 bases short and J 3 bases short, with 15 bases between. This CDR3 has 16 amino acids. Variable domain in full (rest from reference TRBV19 and TRBJ1-5): DGGITQSPKYLFRKEGQNVTLSCEQNLNHDAMYWYRQDPGQGLRLIYYSQIVNDFQKGDIAEGYSVSREKKESFPLTVTSAQKNPTAFYLCASSILVQTNNQPQHFGDGTRLSIL.

The rearrangement links TRBV5-1 to TRBJ2-7, with TRBD2 matching 7 bases. V dropped 3 bases and J dropped 3; count of bases not matched to a gene: 6. This CDR3 has 14 residues. Germline assignment: CDR1 SGHRS and CDR2 YFSETQ. The CDR3 reads CASSYGGSNYEQYF. As DNA, the CDR3 is TGCGCCAGCAGCTACGGCGGGAGTAACTACGAGCAGTACTTC. Combining the CDR3 with reference TRBV5-1 and TRBJ2-7 gives the whole variable domain KAGVTQTPRYLIKTRGQQVTLSCSPISGHRSVSWYQQTPGQGLQFLFEYFSETQRNKGNFPGRFSGRQFSNSRSEMNVSTLELGDSALYLCASSYGGSNYEQYFGPGTRLTVT.

This clone has only one observation. The rearrangement links TRBV6-6 to TRBJ2-1, with 7 bases matching TRBD2. V lost 2 bases to trimming and J lost 9 bases; unmatched junction nucleotides: 4. This CDR3 contains 13 residues. The V gene's germline CDR1 is MNHNY and CDR2 SVGAGI (reference sequence). CDR3 region: CASSYTSAVEQFF. CDR3 DNA: TGTGCCAGCAGTTACACTAGCGCGGTTGAGCAGTTCTTC.

CDR3 region: CASSVGDRGYEQYF. The DNA for the CDR3 is TGTGCCAGCAGCGTAGGGGACAGGGGGTACGAGCAGTACTTC. The chain carries TRBV9 and TRBJ2-7; 11 nucleotides align to TRBD1. Germline V CDR1 and CDR2: SGDLS, YYNGEE. J gave up 4 bases and V 0 bases, and 0 bases lay outside the gene matches. The CDR3 loop spans 14 amino acids.

The V and J genes are TRBV11-2 and TRBJ1-4; D call uncertain. The V end lost 5 bases, the J end lost 4 bases, and 14 bases lay between the germline ends. The CDR3 loop spans 15 amino acids. Germline values: CDR1 SGHAT, CDR2 FQNNGV. CDR3 sequence reads: CASSPYSNYNEKLFF. The CDR3 DNA reads TGTGCCAGCAGCCCATATTCTAACTATAATGAAAAACTGTTTTTT.

On this clone: Compared with germline, one end of the junction differs, possibly owing to a read error. The V gene is TRBV7-9, the J gene TRBJ1-2; the match to TRBD1 covers 11 bases. Germline V gives CDR1 SEHNR, CDR2 FQNEAQ (reference sequence). The CDR3 sequence is 17 residues long. CDR3 protein: CSSSHTNRDRGVWGYTF. The CDR3 nucleotides are TGTTCCAGCAGCCATACGAACCGGGACAGGGGGGTGTGGGGCTACACCTTC.

A single count supports this clone. This chain uses TRBV28 with TRBJ1-2, with D perhaps TRBD1 (5 bases). Germline V gene lookup returns CDR1 MDHEN and CDR2 SYDVKM. Trimming shortened V by 8 bases and J by 8 bases, and 18 bases separated the two germline ends. This CDR3 has 13 residues. The CDR3 loop is CASRWEGLRGYTF. The CDR3 bases are TGTGCCAGCCGGTGGGAGGGGCTTCGGGGCTACACCTTC.

Many counts were recorded for this clone. The chain is built from TRBV2 and TRBJ2-2; the match to TRBD2 covers 8 bases. This CDR3 spans 16 amino acids. Per the germline V gene, CDR1 is SNHLY and CDR2 is FYNNEI. Unmatched junction bases numbered 8, after V lost 4 bases and J lost 4 bases. The CDR3 spells CASSGSSSGITGELFF. The CDR3 DNA reads as TGTGCCAGCAGTGGTTCTAGTAGCGGGATCACCGGGGAGCTGTTTTTT.